A selection of T cell receptor beta chains follows, all from one sample in a study of blood T cells in healthy people across ages. Each CDR3 protein gets one entry after TCRdb re-called the 5' RACE reads with MiXCR. The table records 1.8 million or so distinct CDR3 sequences, about two fifths of them present only once. Material for sequencing was blood. These receptors were collected from a human donor in good health. The CDR3 runs from the conserved cysteine through the conserved F or W. D genes are given only for firm matches. Size is stated for part of the rows, as once, few or many counts, or as a class when the clone is expanded.

D gene: TRBD2
clone size: few
V gene: TRBV28
J gene: TRBJ2-3
CDR3 DNA: TGTGCCAGCAGTTTCCTGAATCTCGGGACTAGTCAAAGGCCCACAGATACGCAGTATTTT
CDR3 protein: CASSFLNLGTSQRPTDTQYF

D gene: NA
clone size: many
V gene: TRBV5-1
J gene: TRBJ2-1
CDR3 DNA: TGCGCCAGCAGCGTCCAGGGATCCTACAATGAGCAGTTCTTC
CDR3 protein: CASSVQGSYNEQFF

D gene: NA
clone size: NA
V gene: TRBV4-2
J gene: TRBJ1-6
CDR3 DNA: TGTGCCAGCAGCCAAGAAAGCAGGATCCACGATTATTCACCCCTCCACTTT
CDR3 protein: CASSQESRIHDYSPLHF

D gene: TRBD1
clone size: NA
V gene: TRBV12-3/TRBV12-4
J gene: TRBJ2-1
CDR3 DNA: TGTGCCAGCAGTCTCGACAGGGGTGTCCACGAGCAGTTCTTC
CDR3 protein: CASSLDRGVHEQFF

D gene: TRBD1
clone size: NA
V gene: TRBV5-1
J gene: TRBJ2-1
CDR3 DNA: TGCGCCAGCAGTACCTCCGGGACAGGGGCGTACAATGAGCAGTTCTTC
CDR3 protein: CASSTSGTGAYNEQFF

D gene: NA
clone size: NA
V gene: TRBV30
J gene: TRBJ2-1
CDR3 DNA: TGTGCCTGGAGTGTTATTGGAAATGAGCAGTTCTTC
CDR3 protein: CAWSVIGNEQFF

D gene: NA
clone size: NA
V gene: TRBV7-2
J gene: TRBJ2-1
CDR3 DNA: TGTGCCAGCAGCACACAACCACAGGGAGGGGAGCAGTTCTTC
CDR3 protein: CASSTQPQGGEQFF

D gene: NA
clone size: few
V gene: TRBV3-1
J gene: TRBJ1-2
CDR3 DNA: TGTGCCAGCAGCCAAGATTTGGTCAGTTTATATGGCTACACCTTC
CDR3 protein: CASSQDLVSLYGYTF

D gene: TRBD2
clone size: NA
V gene: TRBV6-2/TRBV6-3
J gene: TRBJ2-1
CDR3 DNA: TGTGCCAGCAGTTACCTAGCGGGGACCGCCTCCTACAATGAGCAGTTCTTC
CDR3 protein: CASSYLAGTASYNEQFF

D gene: TRBD1
clone size: NA
V gene: TRBV7-2
J gene: TRBJ1-2
CDR3 DNA: TGTGCCAGCACCTTGACGACAGGGACGACTAACTATGGCTACACCTTC
CDR3 protein: CASTLTTGTTNYGYTF

D gene: NA
clone size: NA
V gene: TRBV4-2
J gene: TRBJ1-2
CDR3 DNA: TGTGCCAGCAGCCAGGACGACAGGACGCCCACGACCAGAGGCTACACCTTC
CDR3 protein: CASSQDDRTPTTRGYTF

D gene: NA
clone size: NA
V gene: TRBV20-1
J gene: TRBJ2-1
CDR3 DNA: TGCAGTGCTAGAAGGCGTTTCACCTACAATGAGCAGTTCTTC
CDR3 protein: CSARRRFTYNEQFF

D gene: NA
clone size: NA
V gene: TRBV5-1
J gene: TRBJ2-7
CDR3 DNA: TGCGCCAGCAGCTTTCCCTCGGGAACCTACGAGCAGTACTTC
CDR3 protein: CASSFPSGTYEQYF

D gene: TRBD1
clone size: few
V gene: TRBV7-8
J gene: TRBJ2-5
CDR3 DNA: TGTGCCAGCAGCTTTTGGACAGGGCCTCAAGAGACCCAGTACTTC
CDR3 protein: CASSFWTGPQETQYF

D gene: NA
clone size: NA
V gene: TRBV20-1
J gene: TRBJ1-5
CDR3 DNA: TGCAGTGCGCCAGACAGTTCCAATCAGCCCCAGCATTTT
CDR3 protein: CSAPDSSNQPQHF

D gene: NA
clone size: NA
V gene: TRBV12-3/TRBV12-4
J gene: TRBJ1-5
CDR3 DNA: TGTGCCAGCACCGTTTTGGGGGCCCGGGAGCCCCGGCATTTT
CDR3 protein: CASTVLGAREPRHF

D gene: NA
clone size: NA
V gene: TRBV19
J gene: TRBJ2-7
CDR3 DNA: TGTGCCAGTAGTATGATTCCGGGACACGAGCAGTACTTC
CDR3 protein: CASSMIPGHEQYF

D gene: NA
clone size: few
V gene: TRBV12-3/TRBV12-4
J gene: TRBJ2-5
CDR3 DNA: TGTGCCAGCAGTTTAGCGTTTAGGGACCTCCAGTACTTC
CDR3 protein: CASSLAFRDLQYF

D gene: NA
clone size: few
V gene: TRBV4-1
J gene: TRBJ1-2
CDR3 DNA: TGCGCCAGCAGCCAAACGTTATGGAGCTATGGCTACACCTTC
CDR3 protein: CASSQTLWSYGYTF

D gene: NA
clone size: many
V gene: TRBV5-8
J gene: TRBJ1-1
CDR3 DNA: TGTGCCAGCAGCCGCCTAGACTCGAACACTGAAGCTTTCTTT
CDR3 protein: CASSRLDSNTEAFF

D gene: NA
clone size: NA
V gene: TRBV20-1
J gene: TRBJ2-6
CDR3 DNA: TGCAGTGCTAGAGATGCGCGGGGAAGCTCTGGGGCCAACGTCCTGACTTTC
CDR3 protein: CSARDARGSSGANVLTF

D gene: NA
clone size: NA
V gene: TRBV20-1
J gene: TRBJ1-2
CDR3 DNA: TGCAGTGCTAGCCAACAGGGATGGGGCTATGGCTACACCTTC
CDR3 protein: CSASQQGWGYGYTF